This T cell receptor beta chain emerged from a study of blood T cell repertoires in COVID-19. J gave up 6 bases and V 6 bases, and 6 bases lay outside the gene matches. Germline V gene data show CDR1 as SQVTM and CDR2 as ANQGSEA. The CDR3 runs 12 residues. The repertoire was sequenced with immunoSEQ multiplex PCR; TCRdb's copy has only in-frame clones and lacks some. The table lists more than 300,000 clones, 90% of them singletons. The source is a woman aged 25 to 39 who had been exposed to COVID-19. Sequencing was carried out using PBMCs or T cells enriched from blood (not recorded which). This chain joins TRBV29-1 and TRBJ2-7, with TRBD2 matching 9 bases. CDR3 sequence: CSVRTSEREQYF. For the CDR3, the DNA is TGCAGCGTCCGGACTAGCGAGCGCGAGCAGTACTTC.